These 6 T cell receptor beta chains were all obtained from the same sample, sequenced in a study of beta chain features in type 1 diabetes. cDNA synthesis used the whole RNA isolate, giving expressed TCRB sequences. The assay was immunoSEQ multiplex PCR, and TCRdb's table has in-frame clones only and misses some. Here the sample spans around 690,000 clones, 9.5% to 15% being singletons. Antigen specificity for these receptors is unknown. The study, taken as a whole, reports: In every one of the four CD4+ subsets, TCRB CDR3s were moderately but significantly shorter in Type 1 diabetes patients.

Sequenced material: naive CD4+ T cells from blood. The receptors stem from a man younger than 40 with type 1 diabetes.

The gene calls are TRBV7-3 and TRBJ1-1; D perhaps matches TRBD1 (6 bases). Germline-derived CDR1 and CDR2 are SGHTA and FQGTGA. Trimming took off 5 bases at V and 4 bases at J, with 11 bases between the two ends. This CDR3 spans 13 amino acids. CDR3 region: CASSVQGGTEAFF. CDR3 coding DNA: TGTGCCAGCAGCGTACAGGGCGGCACTGAAGCTTTCTTT.

The chain couples TRBV19 to TRBJ2-4; tentatively, D is TRBD2 (6 bases). Germline values: CDR1 LNHDA, CDR2 SQIVND (reference sequence). The ends were cut back, 3 bases at V and 11 bases at J, with 14 bases in the middle. There are 13 residues in the CDR3. The CDR3 loop is CASSIGEDGLQYF. In DNA form, the CDR3 reads TGTGCCAGTAGTATTGGGGAGGATGGTCTTCAGTACTTC. Variable domain in full (rest from reference TRBV19 and TRBJ2-4): DGGITQSPKYLFRKEGQNVTLSCEQNLNHDAMYWYRQDPGQGLRLIYYSQIVNDFQKGDIAEGYSVSREKKESFPLTVTSAQKNPTAFYLCASSIGEDGLQYFGAGTRLSVL.

The rearrangement joins TRBV15 to TRBJ1-2, with a possible D match to TRBD1 (6 bases). Germline loops: CDR1 LNHNV, CDR2 YYDKDF (reference sequence). The V end lost 1 base, the J end lost 7 bases, and 10 bases lay between the germline ends. This CDR3 comprises 13 residues. The chain's CDR3 is CATSRAGVSGYTF. For the CDR3, the DNA is TGTGCCACCAGCAGAGCAGGGGTCTCTGGCTACACCTTC.

This clone was picked up a small number of times. The chain joins TRBV9 to TRBJ2-5; D is ambiguous. With 0 bases removed from V and 1 base from J, the gap between germline ends came to 7 bases. The CDR3 runs to 14 residues. Per the germline V gene, CDR1 is SGDLS and CDR2 is YYNGEE. CDR3 in DNA: TGTGCCAGCAGCGTAGAAGTCTTCCAAGAGACCCAGTACTTC. Translation gives CASSVEVFQETQYF. The variable domain in full, completed from reference TRBV9 and TRBJ2-5, reads DSGVTQTPKHLITATGQRVTLRCSPRSGDLSVYWYQQSLDQGLQFLIQYYNGEERAKGNILERFSAQQFPDLHSELNLSSLELGDSALYFCASSVEVFQETQYFGPGTRLLVL.

The chain links TRBV7-2 to TRBJ2-7; D is ambiguous. Trimming left V 5 bases short and J 3 bases short, with 17 bases between. Germline lookup yields CDR1 SGHTA and CDR2 FQGNSA. The CDR3 is made up of 15 amino acids. As DNA, the CDR3 is TGTGCCAGCAGCCTCGCGGAACAAGACTTCTACGAGCAGTACTTC. Translating it yields CASSLAEQDFYEQYF. Filled out from reference TRBV7-2 and TRBJ2-7, the complete variable domain reads GAGVSQSPSNKVTEKGKDVELRCDPISGHTALYWYRQSLGQGLEFLIYFQGNSAPDKSGLPSDRFSAERTGGSVSTLTIQRTQQEDSAVYLCASSLAEQDFYEQYFGPGTRLTVT.

This clone came up a few times. The rearrangement joins TRBV19 to TRBJ1-5; D uncertain. The CDR3 covers 14 residues. Germline loops: CDR1 LNHDA, CDR2 SQIVND (reference sequence). V was shortened by 5 bases and J by 1 base, with 9 bases between the two germline ends. The CDR3 bases are TGTGCCAGTAGTTCCAGACCGAGCAATCAGCCCCAGCATTTT. It is translated as CASSSRPSNQPQHF.